Listed below are T cell receptor beta chains from one sample, sequenced in a study of T-cell reconstitution after alpha-beta-depleted transplantation in children. One entry per CDR3 protein results from TCRdb running MiXCR on the PCR reads. Here the sample spans a few hundred thousand distinct CDR3 sequences, 13% being singletons. Material: PBMCs, obtained from the stem cell graft. Receptors were obtained from a human donor who donated a stem cell graft to a child with Fanconi anemia. Each CDR3 is given with its conserved first and last residue. A D gene is named only where the DNA matches it firmly. Clone size, where shown, is once, few, many, or a class for clones that have expanded.

many	TRBJ2-3	TRBV20-1	-	CSATPLTTSSTDTQYF	TGCAGTGCTACGCCTCTGACTACCAGTAGCACAGATACGCAGTATTTT
-	TRBJ2-5	TRBV19	TRBD2	CASSKGLAGETQYF	TGTGCCAGTAGTAAAGGACTAGCTGGGGAGACCCAGTACTTC
-	TRBJ1-4	TRBV24-1	-	CARDEKLFF	TGTGCGAGGGATGAAAAACTGTTTTTT
-	TRBJ2-1	TRBV5-1	-	CASSLAGGAGEQFF	TGCGCCAGCAGCTTGGCCGGAGGGGCGGGTGAGCAGTTCTTC
-	TRBJ2-1	TRBV2	-	CASSARIVSYNEQFF	TGTGCCAGCAGCGCAAGAATAGTCTCCTACAATGAGCAGTTCTTC
few	TRBJ1-1	TRBV18	-	CASSPSQSTNTEAFF	TGTGCCAGCTCACCATCCCAGAGCACGAACACTGAAGCTTTCTTT
many	TRBJ2-1	TRBV29-1	-	CSGVLDYNEQFF	TGCAGCGGAGTACTCGATTACAATGAGCAGTTCTTC
few	TRBJ1-4	TRBV30	-	CAWSVGGGNEKLFF	TGTGCCTGGAGTGTTGGAGGGGGTAATGAAAAACTGTTTTTT
many	TRBJ1-1	TRBV5-1	-	CASSLGVDRRLDTEAFF	TGCGCCAGCAGCTTGGGGGTCGACAGGCGTCTGGACACTGAAGCTTTCTTT
many	TRBJ2-7	TRBV5-6	-	CASSLSLKDYEQYF	TGTGCCAGCAGCTTGAGTCTGAAGGACTACGAGCAGTACTTC
-	TRBJ2-5	TRBV5-1	-	CASGLGAVDGTQYF	TGCGCCAGCGGGCTGGGTGCTGTGGACGGGACCCAGTACTTC
few	TRBJ1-5	TRBV15	-	CATSPTGGSGQPQHF	TGTGCCACCAGTCCAACAGGCGGCTCGGGACAGCCCCAGCATTTT
-	TRBJ2-1	TRBV7-3	-	CASSLSPTGNEQFF	TGTGCCAGCAGCTTATCTCCAACTGGCAATGAGCAGTTCTTC
few	TRBJ1-2	TRBV29-1	-	CSIRDTSPYGYTF	TGCAGCATCCGGGACACCTCACCATATGGCTACACCTTC
-	TRBJ1-6	TRBV5-1	-	CASSLGLGGSPLHF	TGCGCCAGCAGCTTGGGGCTAGGGGGATCGCCCCTCCACTTT
-	TRBJ1-4	TRBV5-1	-	CASSHGISNEKLFF	TGCGCCAGCAGCCACGGGATTTCGAATGAAAAACTGTTTTTT
-	TRBJ2-1	TRBV11-2	TRBD2	CASSPKGLAVYNEQFF	TGTGCCAGCAGTCCTAAGGGACTAGCGGTTTACAATGAGCAGTTCTTC